Sequencing of this TCR beta chain was carried out in a study of blood T cells in healthy people across ages. Study results and caveats: It was the long-lived donors that had more naive CD4+ cells and higher diversity than aged donors.

V was trimmed by 4 bases and J by 7 bases, leaving 17 bases between them. In germline, CDR1 is MDHEN, CDR2 SYDVKM. The length of the CDR3 is 14 residues. Then a second PCR, running roughly 6 to 11 cycles, was carried out with a sample-barcoded 5' primer and a J-beta primer mix. Every cDNA was tagged by a template-switch adaptor with 12 random nucleotides. TCRdb used MiXCR to reprocess the 5' RACE reads, holding one entry per CDR3 protein. The profile covers roughly 1,100,000 distinct CDR3 sequences, with under 30% appearing a single time and about 0.72% taken by the ten largest. Details on this clonotype: What it binds is not known.

The same data also went into a second study, on T cells of mothers and their children. That work states: Three healthy Caucasian mothers and their six children donated. RNA that had been extracted went wholly into cDNA synthesis, at roughly 1.6 ug per 15 ul.

The rearrangement joins TRBV28 to TRBJ2-7; the D gene could be TRBD1 or TRBD2 (5 bases each). This TCR derives from a girl aged 2-15 years in good health. Sequenced input: blood. The CDR3 DNA sequence: TGTGCCAGCAGTTGGGACCTACCTATTGAAGAGCAGTACTTC. Translating it yields CASSWDLPIEEQYF.